The 24 T cell receptor beta chains given below trace back to one sample, sequenced in a study of control samples from healthy donors and cancer patients. Profiled with immunoSEQ multiplex PCR; TCRdb holds only in-frame clones, not every one. The sample includes 130,000 or so clones, about 90% seen only once; the top ten take about two fifths. The sample taken for sequencing was blood. The receptors derive from a man aged 50-59 years in good health.

The chain is built from TRBV7-8 and TRBJ2-3, with D maybe TRBD2 (6 bases). This CDR3 has 14 residues. Germline values: CDR1 SGHVS, CDR2 FQNEAQ. Trimming pared 1 base from V and 6 bases from J, leaving 11 bases between. This CDR3 is CASSLVQGLDTQYF. CDR3 coding DNA: TGTGCCAGCAGCTTAGTGCAGGGACTGGATACGCAGTATTTT.

This clone was recorded only once. The chain joins TRBV5-1 to TRBJ1-2, with TRBD1 matching 10 bases. Losses at the gene ends were 3 bases for V and 6 bases for J; bases not matched to a gene: 8. The germline CDR1 and CDR2 sequences are SGHRS and YFSETQ. CDR3 length: 15 amino acids. In nucleotides, the CDR3 is TGCGCCAGCAGCTGGAGACAGGGGGCGGAAGATGGCTACACCTTC. Amino acids: CASSWRQGAEDGYTF.

J is TRBJ1-3 and V is TRBV9; D is unresolved. V lost 2 bases and J lost 0, with 12 bases in between. Germline V lookup: CDR1 SGDLS, CDR2 YYNGEE. The CDR3 covers 16 residues. The CDR3 nucleotides are TGTGCCAGCAGCGTTGCCGACGCCTTCTCTGGAAACACCATATATTTT. Its protein product is CASSVADAFSGNTIYF.

The gene calls are TRBV5-4 and TRBJ2-7; D not certain. Germline assignment: CDR1 SGHNT and CDR2 YYREEE (reference sequence). Trimming pared 3 bases from V and 3 bases from J, leaving 7 bases between. The CDR3 loop spans 12 amino acids. In nucleotides, the CDR3 is TGTGCCAGCAGCTCGGCCCGCTACGAGCAGTACTTC. It translates to CASSSARYEQYF.

The V gene is TRBV3-1 (or the pseudogene TRBV3-2), the J gene TRBJ2-1, with 8 bases identical to TRBD1. V was pared by 0 bases and J by 8 bases, with 9 bases of the junction left unmatched. The CDR3 extends over 16 amino acids. The germline V gene encodes CDR1 LGHDT and CDR2 YNNKEL (reference sequence). CDR3 DNA sequence: TGTGCCAGCAGCCAAGATGTGGCAGGGGGCAGGGATGAGCAGTTCTTC. Its protein is CASSQDVAGGRDEQFF.

This chain uses TRBV7-9 with TRBJ2-3; D remains ambiguous. V lost 1 base, J lost 7 bases, and 6 bases lay in between. The CDR3 spans 12 residues. Germline CDR1 reads SEHNR; CDR2 reads FQNEAQ (reference sequence). The CDR3 protein is CASSLESHTQYF. CDR3 sequence (DNA): TGTGCCAGCAGCTTAGAGTCACATACGCAGTATTTT.

This clone was observed a single time. The gene calls are TRBV19 and TRBJ2-6, with D perhaps TRBD1 (5 bases). Germline loops: CDR1 LNHDA, CDR2 SQIVND (reference sequence). V was shortened by 7 bases and J by 2 bases, with 9 bases between the two germline ends. The CDR3 extends over 14 amino acids. This chain's CDR3 is CASIPGPGANVLTF. The CDR3 nucleotides are TGTGCCAGTATACCAGGGCCTGGGGCCAACGTCCTGACTTTC.

This clone was seen just once. CDR3 region: CASSIVVGAYEQYF. The CDR3 bases are TGTGCCAGTAGTATAGTGGTAGGGGCCTACGAGCAGTACTTC. This sequence joins TRBV19 and TRBJ2-7, with D possibly TRBD1 on 5 matching bases. V lost 1 base, J lost 2 bases, and 9 bases lay in between. Per germline, CDR1 LNHDA and CDR2 SQIVND (reference sequence). CDR3 length equals 14 residues.

The chain has TRBV6-6 and TRBJ1-1; D uncertain. Germline V lookup: CDR1 MNHNY, CDR2 SVGAGI (reference sequence). This CDR3 has 13 residues. Trimming took 7 bases from V and 5 from J, leaving 14 bases between them. The CDR3 region has the DNA TGTGCCAGCAATACGGAGCAACAGACTGAAGCTTTCTTT. It codes for CASNTEQQTEAFF.

The chain recombines TRBV4-1 with TRBJ1-1, with no clear D. Germline CDR1 MGHRA, CDR2 YSYEKL. Trimming took off 1 base at V and 2 bases at J, with 11 bases between the two ends. CDR3 length: 15 amino acids. The CDR3 nucleotides are TGCGCCAGCAGCCAAGTAAGCCCCTTAAACACTGAAGCTTTCTTT. This sequence encodes CASSQVSPLNTEAFF.

J is TRBJ1-2 and V is TRBV5-4; D is ambiguous. CDR1 and CDR2 from the germline V gene are SGHNT and YYREEE (reference sequence). The CDR3 contains 15 residues. V was trimmed by 0 bases and J by 1 base, leaving 10 bases between them. For the CDR3, the DNA is TGTGCCAGCAGCTTGGATCTCAAGGTTAACTATGGCTACACCTTC. It yields the protein CASSLDLKVNYGYTF.

This clone was seen a handful of times. V gene TRBV5-4 combines with J gene TRBJ1-2; D not certain. Trimming shortened V by 0 bases and J by 2 bases, and 11 bases separated the two germline ends. The CDR3 has 15 amino acids. Looked up from germline, CDR1 is SGHNT and CDR2 is YYREEE (reference sequence). The CDR3 coding sequence is TGTGCCAGCAGCTTGGGAACGGCAGACAACTATGGCTACACCTTC. Amino acids: CASSLGTADNYGYTF.

The chain employs TRBV7-2 and TRBJ2-7; TRBD1 agrees at 10 bases. V trimming: 3 bases; J trimming: 3 bases; junction bases outside the gene matches: 2. From germline, CDR1 is SGHTA and CDR2 FQGNSA. The CDR3 extends over 14 amino acids. The CDR3 nucleotides are TGTGCCAGCAGCTTCGGACAGGGGGTCTACGAGCAGTACTTC. Protein product: CASSFGQGVYEQYF.

About this clone: At the DNA level, this CDR3 is encoded by other sequences in the same sample as well. The chain links TRBV7-2 to TRBJ2-1; 10 positions match TRBD2. Germline CDR1 SGHTA, CDR2 FQGNSA. The CDR3 covers 17 residues. Losses at the gene ends were 1 base for V and 1 base for J; bases not matched to a gene: 4. The CDR3 here is CASSLVSGGASYNEQFF. CDR3 DNA: TGTGCCAGCAGCTTAGTAAGCGGGGGGGCGTCCTACAATGAGCAGTTCTTC.

This chain links TRBV4-1 with TRBJ2-2; no clear D gene. The CDR3 is made up of 14 amino acids. Germline CDR1 reads MGHRA; CDR2 reads YSYEKL. The V end lost 0 bases, the J end lost 6 bases, and 8 bases lay between the germline ends. The CDR3 region is CASSQDTGSGELFF. Written as DNA, the CDR3 is TGCGCCAGCAGCCAAGATACCGGGTCCGGGGAGCTGTTTTTT.

This clone was detected once. The chain couples TRBV5-6 to TRBJ1-2, with a possible D match to TRBD1 (5 bases). The germline CDR1 and CDR2 sequences are SGHDT and YYEEEE. V lost 0 bases, J lost 6 bases, and 12 bases lay in between. There are 14 residues in the CDR3. CDR3 nucleotides: TGTGCCAGCAGCTTGGCGGTACTGGGGCATGGCTACACCTTC. The encoded protein is CASSLAVLGHGYTF.

This clone was recorded only once. The chain employs TRBV14 and TRBJ2-7; D possibly corresponds to TRBD1 (6 bases). Trimming removed 5 bases from V and 0 bases from J, with 8 bases in between. The CDR3 is 13 amino acids. Germline V gene lookup returns CDR1 SGHDN and CDR2 FVKESK. DNA for the CDR3: TGTGCCAGCAGCGTAGGGGGCTCCTACGAGCAGTACTTC. It codes for CASSVGGSYEQYF.

The chain links TRBV18 to TRBJ2-2, with TRBD2 identical over 13 bases. The CDR3 is 16 residues long. The V gene end was trimmed by 6 bases and the J gene end by 8 bases; junction bases not matched to a gene: 9. Germline CDR1 is KGHSH and CDR2 is LQKENI. The CDR3 spells CASSRTSGGAEGELFF. The DNA of the CDR3 is TGTGCCAGCTCCCGTACTAGCGGGGGGGCCGAAGGGGAGCTGTTTTTT.

This clone was recorded only once. The chain couples TRBV4-1 to TRBJ2-2; no reliable D call. Trimming left V 0 bases short and J 4 bases short, with 6 bases between. Germline assignment: CDR1 MGHRA and CDR2 YSYEKL. The CDR3 runs to 14 residues. This CDR3 reads CASSQEGSTGELFF. The CDR3 DNA sequence: TGCGCCAGCAGCCAAGAGGGTTCCACCGGGGAGCTGTTTTTT.

The chain uses TRBV11-2 and TRBJ1-1, with 12 bases aligning to TRBD1. Per germline, CDR1 SGHAT and CDR2 FQNNGV. With 5 bases clipped from V and 3 bases from J, the junction kept 7 bases outside the gene matches. The CDR3 covers 16 residues. This CDR3 is CASSSRDRGPHTEAFF. CDR3 DNA sequence: TGTGCCAGCAGCAGCCGGGACAGGGGGCCCCACACTGAAGCTTTCTTT.

The CDR3 reads CASSFPSGGTSYNEQFF. CDR3 sequence (DNA): TGCGCCAGCAGCTTCCCTAGCGGGGGGACCTCCTACAATGAGCAGTTCTTC. V gene TRBV5-1 combines with J gene TRBJ2-1; TRBD2 matches at 11 bases. With V trimmed by 2 bases and J by 0 bases, 4 bases remained unmatched. The CDR3 is 17 amino acids. Germline V gene sequence: CDR1 SGHRS, CDR2 YFSETQ. Using reference TRBV5-1 and TRBJ2-1 for the parts outside the CDR3, the full variable domain is KAGVTQTPRYLIKTRGQQVTLSCSPISGHRSVSWYQQTPGQGLQFLFEYFSETQRNKGNFPGRFSGRQFSNSRSEMNVSTLELGDSALYLCASSFPSGGTSYNEQFFGPGTRLTVL.

This rearrangement joins TRBV11-2 to TRBJ2-7; D may be TRBD1 (6 bases). V dropped 3 bases and J dropped 0 bases, with 9 bases sitting between them. Germline values: CDR1 SGHAT, CDR2 FQNNGV. This CDR3 has 14 residues. The CDR3 here is CASSFRDTSYEQYF. The DNA of the CDR3 is TGTGCCAGCAGCTTTAGGGACACCTCCTACGAGCAGTACTTC.

The chain recombines TRBV9 with TRBJ1-4; no clear D. With 1 base removed from V and 4 bases from J, the gap between germline ends came to 5 bases. The CDR3 is 13 residues long. The germline V gene encodes CDR1 SGDLS and CDR2 YYNGEE. The CDR3 region has the DNA TGTGCCAGCAGCGTAAGCCTTAATGAAAAACTGTTTTTT. This codes for CASSVSLNEKLFF. Supplemented by reference TRBV9 and TRBJ1-4, the full variable domain reads DSGVTQTPKHLITATGQRVTLRCSPRSGDLSVYWYQQSLDQGLQFLIQYYNGEERAKGNILERFSAQQFPDLHSELNLSSLELGDSALYFCASSVSLNEKLFFGSGTQLSVL.

The chain uses TRBV7-6 and TRBJ2-7; D is unclear. Germline V gives CDR1 SGHVS, CDR2 FNYEAQ. The CDR3 length is 14 residues. V was clipped by 1 base and J by 1 base, with 8 bases between them. This CDR3 reads CASSLVPESYEQYF. The CDR3 nucleotides read TGTGCCAGCAGCTTAGTACCGGAGTCCTACGAGCAGTACTTC.